A selection of T cell receptor beta chains follows, all from one sample in a study of technical replicates of blood from a handful of donors. The data were produced by immunoSEQ multiplex PCR, yet TCRdb's version contains in-frame clones alone and is incomplete. The table records about 73,000 clones, around 93% of them present only once. Sample: T cells isolated from PBMCs. Source of these receptors: a human donor in good health. Both conserved end residues are part of each CDR3. D genes are given only for firm matches. Not all rows give a size; the values are once, few, many and, for expanded clones, a class.

clone size	V gene	D gene	J gene	CDR3 DNA	CDR3 protein
-	TRBV25-1	-	TRBJ2-7	TGTGCCACCAGGGGGGCCGCGACCTACGAGCAGTACTTC	CATRGAATYEQYF
-	TRBV7-9	-	TRBJ2-7	TGTGCCAGCAGCTTAGGGAGTTCCCTCTACGAGCAGTACTTC	CASSLGSSLYEQYF
-	TRBV2	-	TRBJ2-6	TGTGCCAGCAGTGTCGAGTCTGGGGCCAACGTCCTGACTTTC	CASSVESGANVLTF
-	TRBV19	-	TRBJ1-1	TGTGCCAGTAGTATAGAGTCGGACACTGAAGCTTTCTTT	CASSIESDTEAFF
-	TRBV9	TRBD2	TRBJ2-3	TGTGCCAGCAGCCCCCAAGCGGGAGGGCCTACAGATACGCAGTATTTT	CASSPQAGGPTDTQYF
-	TRBV27	-	TRBJ2-7	TGTGCCAGCAGTTCTGCCTACGAGCAGTACTTC	CASSSAYEQYF
-	TRBV2	-	TRBJ1-5	TGTGCCAGCGGACAGTATAGCAATCAGCCCCAGCATTTT	CASGQYSNQPQHF
-	TRBV5-1	TRBD1	TRBJ1-1	TGCGCCAGCAGCTTGGGGACAGGGGACATGAACACTGAAGCTTTCTTT	CASSLGTGDMNTEAFF
-	TRBV11-1	-	TRBJ1-3	TGTGCCAGCAGCTTAGACCACAGGAGCGTCACCATATATTTT	CASSLDHRSVTIYF
-	TRBV25-1	-	TRBJ1-2	TGTGCCAGCAGTGAATCGTATGGCTACACCTTC	CASSESYGYTF
-	TRBV6-6	-	TRBJ2-5	TGTGCCAGCAGGTCGGGAAAAGAGACCCAGTACTTC	CASRSGKETQYF
once	TRBV18	-	TRBJ2-7	TGTGCCAGCTCACCACCGGGGGCATCCTACGAGCAGTACTTC	CASSPPGASYEQYF
-	TRBV4-1	TRBD2	TRBJ2-1	TGCGCCAGCAGCCAAGAGGTGGCCGCTCCGGGACTAGCGGACAATGAGCAGTTCTTC	CASSQEVAAPGLADNEQFF
-	TRBV18	-	TRBJ1-5	TGTGCCAGCTCAATAGATCAGGGTGGACAGCCCCAGCATTTT	CASSIDQGGQPQHF
-	TRBV19	-	TRBJ1-6	TGTGCCAGTAGTATAGAGGAAGGGGGTACCCTCCACTTT	CASSIEEGGTLHF
-	TRBV6-1	-	TRBJ2-1	TGTGCCAGCATCGGGCGGACAAGTTACAATGAGCAGTTCTTC	CASIGRTSYNEQFF
-	TRBV30	TRBD1	TRBJ1-5	TGTGCCTGGAGAGGGACAGGGGAATATCAGCCCCAGCATTTT	CAWRGTGEYQPQHF
-	TRBV23-1	-	TRBJ1-5	TGCGCCAGCACAAGGGGGAATGGTCTGGACGGCAATCAGCCCCAGCATTTT	CASTRGNGLDGNQPQHF
-	TRBV6-4	TRBD1	TRBJ2-1	TGTGCCAGCAGTGCTTCTGCCGGGACAGGGGGGTACAATGAGCAGTTCTTC	CASSASAGTGGYNEQFF
-	TRBV29-1	-	TRBJ2-5	TGCAGCGTTGGAGGAGGGGTGTACCAAGAGACCCAGTACTTC	CSVGGGVYQETQYF
-	TRBV10-1	TRBD2	TRBJ2-2	TGCGCCAGCAGTCGACTAGCGGGGTCGACCGGGGAGCTGTTTTTT	CASSRLAGSTGELFF
-	TRBV10-3	-	TRBJ2-1	TGTGCCAGCTACGCGGGACGTGATAATGAGCAGTTCTTC	CASYAGRDNEQFF
once	TRBV7-9	TRBD2	TRBJ2-1	TGTGCCAGCAGCTTAGCCCGCTCGGGACTAAGGGATACCGAGCAGTTCTTC	CASSLARSGLRDTEQFF
-	TRBV9	-	TRBJ1-2	TGTGCCAGCAGCGGAAGACAGCCAGGCTATGGCTACACCTTC	CASSGRQPGYGYTF
-	TRBV2	TRBD2	TRBJ2-7	TGTGCCAGCACCCAAGAGGAGTCGGCGGGAGTTCCGTACTTC	CASTQEESAGVPYF
-	TRBV19	-	TRBJ1-2	TGTGCCAGTAAGTCAGGGGACTATGGCTACACCTTC	CASKSGDYGYTF
few	TRBV5-1	TRBD2	TRBJ2-5	TGCGCCAGCAGCTTGGCCGTCAGCGGGATATCAGAGACCCAGTACTTC	CASSLAVSGISETQYF
-	TRBV30	TRBD1	TRBJ1-1	TGTGCCTGGAGATCAGGGGGCGCGGGCACTGAAGCTTTCTTT	CAWRSGGAGTEAFF
-	TRBV19	TRBD1	TRBJ2-7	TGTGCCAGTAGGCCGGACAGGGGATCCTACGAGCAGTACTTC	CASRPDRGSYEQYF
-	TRBV9	-	TRBJ2-1	TGTGCCAGCAGCCCACTCCCGGTGGGGGGCTCCTACAATGAGCAGTTCTTC	CASSPLPVGGSYNEQFF
-	TRBV6-1	-	TRBJ1-2	TGTGCCAGCAGCAACCAGGGTCTCGACTATGGCTACACCTTC	CASSNQGLDYGYTF
-	TRBV5-4	-	TRBJ1-6	TGTGCCAGCAGCTTAACTCTCGTCAACTTATCCCCGGGACCCCTCCACTTT	CASSLTLVNLSPGPLHF
few	TRBV7-9	-	TRBJ2-5	TGTGCCATCGAACCTACCGGAGAGACCCAGTACTTC	CAIEPTGETQYF
-	TRBV6-1	TRBD2	TRBJ2-7	TGTGCCAGCAGTGCCCCGACTAGCGGCCTCCTCTACGAGCAGTACTTC	CASSAPTSGLLYEQYF
-	TRBV18	-	TRBJ2-3	TGTGCCAGCTCACCACGACAAGGACTACTCTCACATACGCAGTATTTT	CASSPRQGLLSHTQYF
-	TRBV30	TRBD1	TRBJ1-2	TGTGCCTGGAGTCTCCGGACAGGTTTCTTATCCGGCTACACCTTC	CAWSLRTGFLSGYTF
-	TRBV2	TRBD1	TRBJ2-1	TGTGCCAGCAATTCGGACAGGGAGGATGAGCAGTTCTTC	CASNSDREDEQFF
-	TRBV7-2	-	TRBJ2-6	TGTGCCAGCAGCTTCCACAGCACTGGGGCCAACGTCCTGACTTTC	CASSFHSTGANVLTF
-	TRBV5-1	-	TRBJ2-3	TGCGCCAGCAGCCCTTTGCGGCTCACAGATACGCAGTATTTT	CASSPLRLTDTQYF
-	TRBV29-1	TRBD1	TRBJ2-7	TGCAGCGTTGAGTCCCCGCAGGGGGCCTACGAGCAGTACTTC	CSVESPQGAYEQYF
-	TRBV25-1	-	TRBJ2-2	TGTGCCAGCAGTGAAGGGGGCGCGGGCACCGGGGAGCTGTTTTTT	CASSEGGAGTGELFF
once	TRBV27	-	TRBJ2-3	TGTGCCAGCACTGGCGGGGTTACGCAGTATTTT	CASTGGVTQYF
once	TRBV5-1	-	TRBJ2-5	TGCGCCAGCAGCCTACCGGTCCAAGAGACCCAGTACTTC	CASSLPVQETQYF
once	TRBV2	-	TRBJ2-5	TGTGCCAGCAGTTCCACATTGGAGACCCAGTACTTC	CASSSTLETQYF
-	TRBV11-2	TRBD1	TRBJ2-7	TGTGCCAGCAGCTTACAGGGGGCGTTTGAGCAGTACTTC	CASSLQGAFEQYF
-	TRBV28	TRBD2	TRBJ2-1	TGTGCCAGCACCCTGTCTAGCGGGTACAATGAGCAGTTCTTC	CASTLSSGYNEQFF
-	TRBV9	TRBD1	TRBJ2-6	TGTGCCAGCAGCGATCGTCCGGGACAGGGTGTTTTTGGGGCCAACGTCCTGACTTTC	CASSDRPGQGVFGANVLTF